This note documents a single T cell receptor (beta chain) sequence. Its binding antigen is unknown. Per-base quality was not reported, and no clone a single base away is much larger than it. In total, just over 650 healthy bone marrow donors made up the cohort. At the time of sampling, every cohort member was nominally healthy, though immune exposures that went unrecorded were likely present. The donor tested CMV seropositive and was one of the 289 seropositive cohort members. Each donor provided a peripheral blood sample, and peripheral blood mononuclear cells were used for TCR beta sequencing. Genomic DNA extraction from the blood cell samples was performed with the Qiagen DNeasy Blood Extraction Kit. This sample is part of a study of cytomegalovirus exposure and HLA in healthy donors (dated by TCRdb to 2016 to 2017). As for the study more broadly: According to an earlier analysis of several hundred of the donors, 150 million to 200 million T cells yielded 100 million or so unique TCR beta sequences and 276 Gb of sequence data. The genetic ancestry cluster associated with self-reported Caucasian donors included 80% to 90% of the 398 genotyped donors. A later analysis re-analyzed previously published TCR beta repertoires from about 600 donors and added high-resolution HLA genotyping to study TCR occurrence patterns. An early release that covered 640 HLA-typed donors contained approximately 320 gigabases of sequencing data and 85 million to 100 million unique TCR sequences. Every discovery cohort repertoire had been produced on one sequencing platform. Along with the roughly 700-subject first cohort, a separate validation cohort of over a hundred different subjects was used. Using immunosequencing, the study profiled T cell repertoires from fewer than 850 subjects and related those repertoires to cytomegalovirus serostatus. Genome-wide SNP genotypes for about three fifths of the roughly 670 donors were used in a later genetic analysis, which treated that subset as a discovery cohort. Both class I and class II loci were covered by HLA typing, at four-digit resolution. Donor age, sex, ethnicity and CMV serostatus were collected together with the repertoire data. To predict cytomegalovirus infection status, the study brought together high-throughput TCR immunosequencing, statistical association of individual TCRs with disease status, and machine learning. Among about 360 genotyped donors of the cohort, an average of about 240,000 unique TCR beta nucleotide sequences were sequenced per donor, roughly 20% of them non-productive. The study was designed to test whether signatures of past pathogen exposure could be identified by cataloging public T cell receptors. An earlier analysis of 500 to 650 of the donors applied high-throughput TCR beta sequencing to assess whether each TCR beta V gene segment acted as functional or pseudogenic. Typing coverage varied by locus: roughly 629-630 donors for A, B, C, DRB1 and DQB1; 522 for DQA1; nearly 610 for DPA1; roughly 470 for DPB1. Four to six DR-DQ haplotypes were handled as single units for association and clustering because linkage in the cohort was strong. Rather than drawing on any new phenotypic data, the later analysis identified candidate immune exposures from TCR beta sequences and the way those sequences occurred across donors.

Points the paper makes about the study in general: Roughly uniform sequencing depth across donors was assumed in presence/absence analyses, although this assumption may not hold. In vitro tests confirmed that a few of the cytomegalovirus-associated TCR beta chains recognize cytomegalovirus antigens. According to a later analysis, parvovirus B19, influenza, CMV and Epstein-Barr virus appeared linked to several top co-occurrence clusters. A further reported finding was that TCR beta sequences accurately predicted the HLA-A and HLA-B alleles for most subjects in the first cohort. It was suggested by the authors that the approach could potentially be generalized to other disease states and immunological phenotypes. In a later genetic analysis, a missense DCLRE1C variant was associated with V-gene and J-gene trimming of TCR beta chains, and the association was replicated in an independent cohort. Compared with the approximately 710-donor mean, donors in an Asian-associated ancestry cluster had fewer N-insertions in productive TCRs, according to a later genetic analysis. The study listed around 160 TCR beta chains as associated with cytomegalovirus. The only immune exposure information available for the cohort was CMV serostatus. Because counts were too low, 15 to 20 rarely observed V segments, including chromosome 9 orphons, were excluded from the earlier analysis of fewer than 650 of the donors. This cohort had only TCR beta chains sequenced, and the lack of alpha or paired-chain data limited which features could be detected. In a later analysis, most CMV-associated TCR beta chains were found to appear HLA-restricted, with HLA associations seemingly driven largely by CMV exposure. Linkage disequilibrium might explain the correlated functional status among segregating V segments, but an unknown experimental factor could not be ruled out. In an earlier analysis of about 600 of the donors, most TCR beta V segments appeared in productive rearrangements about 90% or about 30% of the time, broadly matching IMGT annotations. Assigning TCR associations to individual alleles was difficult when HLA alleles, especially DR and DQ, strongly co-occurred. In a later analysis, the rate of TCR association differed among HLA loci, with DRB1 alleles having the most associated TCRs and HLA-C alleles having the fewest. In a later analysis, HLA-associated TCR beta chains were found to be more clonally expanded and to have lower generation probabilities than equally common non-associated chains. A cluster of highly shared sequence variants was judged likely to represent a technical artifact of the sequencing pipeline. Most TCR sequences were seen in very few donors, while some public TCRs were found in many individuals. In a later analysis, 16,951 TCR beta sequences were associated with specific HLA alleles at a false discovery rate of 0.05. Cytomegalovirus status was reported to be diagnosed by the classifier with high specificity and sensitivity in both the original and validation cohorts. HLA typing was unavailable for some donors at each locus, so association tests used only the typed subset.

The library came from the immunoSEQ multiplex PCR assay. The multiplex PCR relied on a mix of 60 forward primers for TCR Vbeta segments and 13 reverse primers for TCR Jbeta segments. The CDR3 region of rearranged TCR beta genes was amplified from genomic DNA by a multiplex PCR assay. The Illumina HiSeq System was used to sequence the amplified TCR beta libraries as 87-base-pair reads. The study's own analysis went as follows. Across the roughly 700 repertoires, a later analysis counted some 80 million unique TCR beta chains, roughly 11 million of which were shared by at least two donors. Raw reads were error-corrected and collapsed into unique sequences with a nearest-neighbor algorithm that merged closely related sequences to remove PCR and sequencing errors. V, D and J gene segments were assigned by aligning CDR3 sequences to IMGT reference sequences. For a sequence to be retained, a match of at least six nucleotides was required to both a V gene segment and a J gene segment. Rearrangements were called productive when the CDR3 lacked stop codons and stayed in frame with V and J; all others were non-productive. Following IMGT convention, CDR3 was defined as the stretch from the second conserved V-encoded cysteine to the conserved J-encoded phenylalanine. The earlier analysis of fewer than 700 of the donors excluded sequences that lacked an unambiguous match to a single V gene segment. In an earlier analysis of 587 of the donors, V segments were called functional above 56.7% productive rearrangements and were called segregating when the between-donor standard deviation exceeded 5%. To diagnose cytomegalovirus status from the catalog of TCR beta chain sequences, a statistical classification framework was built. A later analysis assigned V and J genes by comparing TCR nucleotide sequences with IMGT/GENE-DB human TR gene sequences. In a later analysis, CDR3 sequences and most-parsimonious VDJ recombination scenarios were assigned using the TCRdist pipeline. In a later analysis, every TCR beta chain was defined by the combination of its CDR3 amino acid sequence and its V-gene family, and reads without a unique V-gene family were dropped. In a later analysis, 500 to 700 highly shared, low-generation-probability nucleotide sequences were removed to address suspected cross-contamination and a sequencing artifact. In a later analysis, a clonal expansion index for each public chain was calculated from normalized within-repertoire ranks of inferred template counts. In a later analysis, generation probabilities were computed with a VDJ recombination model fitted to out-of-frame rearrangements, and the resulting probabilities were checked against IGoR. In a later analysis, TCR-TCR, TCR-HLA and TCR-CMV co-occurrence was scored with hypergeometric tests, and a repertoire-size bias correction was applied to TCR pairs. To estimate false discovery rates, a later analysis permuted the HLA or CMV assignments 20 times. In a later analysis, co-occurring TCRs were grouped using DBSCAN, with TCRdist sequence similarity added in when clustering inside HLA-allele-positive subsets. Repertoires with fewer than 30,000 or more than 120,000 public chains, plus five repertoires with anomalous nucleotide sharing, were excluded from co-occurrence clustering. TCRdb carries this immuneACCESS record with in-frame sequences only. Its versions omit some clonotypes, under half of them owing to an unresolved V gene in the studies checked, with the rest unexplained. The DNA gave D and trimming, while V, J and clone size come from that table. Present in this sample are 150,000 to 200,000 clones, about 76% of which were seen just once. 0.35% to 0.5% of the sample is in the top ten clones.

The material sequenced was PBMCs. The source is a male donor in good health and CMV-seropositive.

The CDR3 reads CASSFTGTSRYEQYF. Here is the DNA: TGTGCCAGCAGCTTTACCGGGACTAGTCGCTACGAGCAGTACTTC. The V and J genes are TRBV7-9 and TRBJ2-7; a stretch of 8 junction bases matches TRBD2. The cysteine opens and the phenylalanine closes a CDR3 of 15 amino acids. Only the CDR3 portion is preserved as DNA: 45 bases, with reading frame beginning at the first base. From a lookup of the germline V gene (reference sequence), CDR1 and CDR2 are SEHNR and FQNEAQ. For this chain, trimming is 3 bases at the V end and 3 bases at the J end, and the number of junction bases without a gene match is 7.